These 11 T cell receptor beta chains were all obtained from the same sample, sequenced in a study of shared clonotypes between healthy human individuals. The naive CD8 fraction comprised CD45RO-negative cells positively selected for CCR7 and excluded terminally differentiated effector memory CD45RA+ cells. TCRdb keeps only in-frame clones here, not all; method: immunoSEQ multiplex PCR. The table lists millions of clones, roughly 91% of them singletons. The sequencing sample was made of naive CD8+ T cells from PBMCs. The source of these receptors is a man younger than 30 in good health. Some clones in this sample may be carry-over from other donors' samples.

In the case of this clone: The sample has other DNA sequences that encode this CDR3 too. The chain carries TRBV27 and TRBJ2-7, with 8 bases identical to TRBD1. Germline V gene sequence: CDR1 MNHEY, CDR2 SMNVEV (reference sequence). Losses at the gene ends were 2 bases for V and 4 bases for J; bases not matched to a gene: 4. This CDR3 is built from 14 residues. In nucleotides, the CDR3 is TGTGCCAGCAGTTTAGGACAGGGTAGTTACGAGCAGTACTTC. It yields the protein CASSLGQGSYEQYF.

This chain joins TRBV19 and TRBJ1-2; D not certain. The CDR3 covers 18 residues. V was trimmed by 7 bases and J by 0 bases, leaving 24 bases between them. Looked up from germline, CDR1 is LNHDA and CDR2 is SQIVND (reference sequence). The chain's CDR3 is CASTSPSRYSETNYGYTF. The CDR3 DNA sequence: TGTGCCAGTACCTCCCCGAGCAGGTACAGCGAAACTAACTATGGCTACACCTTC.

This clone was seen only once. V gene TRBV29-1 combines with J gene TRBJ2-1; a weak D match, TRBD1 (5 bases). Germline CDR1 reads SQVTM; CDR2 reads ANQGSEA. CDR3 length: 13 amino acids. V was pared by 3 bases and J by 6 bases, with 12 bases between. In DNA, the CDR3 is TGCAGCGTTGACGAGCAGGGTGGCAATGAGCAGTTCTTC. It encodes CSVDEQGGNEQFF.

This clone was recorded once. It may be a read error: a sequence one base away is much more abundant. CDR3 DNA: TGTGCCAGCAGCGCGAACACCGGGGAGCTGTTTTTT. Protein product: CASSANTGELFF. The chain employs TRBV7-9 and TRBJ2-2; D is unclear. Trimming removed 5 bases from V and 0 bases from J, with 1 base in between. The CDR3 totals 12 residues. Per the germline V gene, CDR1 is SEHNR and CDR2 is FQNEAQ (reference sequence). Full variable domain (missing parts from reference TRBV7-9 and TRBJ2-2): DTGVSQNPRHKITKRGQNVTFRCDPISEHNRLYWYRQTLGQGPEFLTYFQNEAQLEKSRLLSDRFSAERPKGSFSTLEIQRTEQGDSAMYLCASSANTGELFFGEGSRLTVL.

V is TRBV7-9 and J is TRBJ2-7; D is ambiguous. The length of the CDR3 is 15 residues. CDR1 and CDR2 (germline): SEHNR, FQNEAQ (reference sequence). The V end was cut by 4 bases, the J end by 2 bases, with 15 bases between. CDR3 region: CASSSTSDVAYEQYF. CDR3 bases: TGTGCCAGCAGCTCGACTTCTGACGTCGCCTACGAGCAGTACTTC.

In the case of this clone: This may be a read error, as it is one base from a much larger clone. The chain joins TRBV7-3 to TRBJ2-7, with D hard to call. Trimming pared 1 base from V and 3 bases from J, leaving 1 base between. The germline V gene encodes CDR1 SGHTA and CDR2 FQGTGA. This CDR3 is 11 amino acids long. The CDR3 coding sequence is TGTGCCAGCAGCTTAATCTACGAGCAGTACTTC. This codes for CASSLIYEQYF.

The chain couples TRBV4-3 to TRBJ1-5; D perhaps matches TRBD1 (5 bases). The CDR3 loop spans 16 amino acids. The V end lost 0 bases, the J end lost 0 bases, and 9 bases lay between the germline ends. Germline V gene lookup returns CDR1 LGHNA and CDR2 YSLEER. The CDR3 reads CASSQDRGYSNQPQHF. CDR3 in DNA: TGCGCCAGCAGCCAAGATCGGGGCTATAGCAATCAGCCCCAGCATTTT.

The chain has TRBV28 and TRBJ1-1; D gene ambiguous. V lost 5 bases to trimming and J lost 4 bases, with 17 bases between them. The CDR3 contains 15 residues. CDR1 and CDR2 from the germline V gene are MDHEN and SYDVKM. The CDR3 spells CASSPIGPGRTEAFF. Here the CDR3 DNA reads TGTGCCAGCAGTCCAATCGGACCAGGTCGCACTGAAGCTTTCTTT.

The rearrangement links TRBV19 to TRBJ2-7, with 7 bases fitting TRBD1. This CDR3 spans 15 amino acids. Germline loops: CDR1 LNHDA, CDR2 SQIVND (reference sequence). The junction had 10 bases not matched to a gene; V was cut back by 6 bases and J by 2 bases. As DNA, the CDR3 is TGTGCCAGTAGCCGAGAACAGGGGTTTCCCTACGAGCAGTACTTC. Translated, it gives CASSREQGFPYEQYF.

Concerning this clone itself: A junction end diverges from the germline sequence, so it may reflect a read error. The chain employs TRBV7-9 and TRBJ2-7; 10 positions agree with TRBD2. CDR1 is SEHNR and CDR2 is FQNEAQ in the germline V gene (reference sequence). The CDR3 runs 14 residues. The CDR3, as DNA: TGTGCCAGCAGCTTTAGCGGGAGGTCCTTCGAGCAGTACTTC. This sequence encodes CASSFSGRSFEQYF. The entire variable domain, with the rest obtained from reference TRBV7-9 and TRBJ2-7, is as follows: DTGVSQNPRHKITKRGQNVTFRCDPISEHNRLYWYRQTLGQGPEFLTYFQNEAQLEKSRLLSDRFSAERPKGSFSTLEIQRTEQGDSAMYLCASSFSGRSFEQYFGPGTRLTVT.

V is TRBV19 and J is TRBJ1-1; 8 nucleotides agree with TRBD1. Germline V gives CDR1 LNHDA, CDR2 SQIVND (reference sequence). The CDR3 is 16 amino acids. V shed 7 bases, J shed 0 bases, and the junction held 10 bases outside the gene matches. CDR3 sequence: CASNSVTGVMNTEAFF. In DNA, the CDR3 is TGTGCCAGTAACTCAGTGACAGGGGTCATGAACACTGAAGCTTTCTTT.